The sequence of this T cell receptor (beta chain) was determined in a study of spatial heterogeneity in lung cancer. Study-level background: A T cell module score from matched bulk RNA-seq correlated strongly with TCR transcript counts in tumor regions.

Time point indicated: sample taken at primary tumor resection. Whole RNA was taken from tumor, nontumor lung or frozen PBMC; it was then sequenced unsorted. Study-level findings and limits: Alpha chains reached an estimated coverage of around 7.5% of tumor T cells, and beta chains about 14%. Nonsynonymous mutations, ubiquitous and regional, were tracked respectively by counts of ubiquitous and regional expanded TCRs. The number of expanded tumor alpha and beta chains correlated with mutation number.

Each CDR3 protein is one row after TCRdb ran MiXCR on the 5' RACE reads. The repertoire includes thousands of distinct CDR3 sequences, approximately 8.2% of them detected once, and over 4% sits in the top ten. This clonotype occurred many times. As yet, its antigen is unknown. Germline CDR1 GTSNPN, CDR2 SVGIG (reference sequence). V lost 5 bases, J lost 5 bases, and 14 bases lay in between. CDR3 length: 13 amino acids. This TCR was recovered from a male donor with early-stage non-small cell lung cancer. The V call is TRBV30, the J call TRBJ2-3, with D possibly being TRBD2 (6 bases). The sample here was lung tumor tissue, taken at surgery. The CDR3 DNA sequence: TGTGCCTGGGGGGGGACTTCGCAAGATACGCAGTATTTT. This codes for CAWGGTSQDTQYF. Full variable domain (missing parts from reference TRBV30 and TRBJ2-3): SQTIHQWPATLVQPVGSPLSLECTVEGTSNPNLYWYRQAAGRGLQLLFYSVGIGQISSEVPQNLSASRPQDRQFILSSKKLLLSDSGFYLCAWGGTSQDTQYFGPGTRLTVL.